The sequence of this T cell receptor (beta chain) was determined in a study of T-cell memory formation after mild COVID-19. TCRdb reanalysed the 5' RACE reads using MiXCR and keeps one entry per CDR3 protein. Found here are 470,000 or so distinct CDR3 sequences, 20% of them singletons; the top ten hold 8.4%. Concerning this clonotype: Germline and junction disagree at one end, which may indicate a read error.

This CDR3 contains 11 residues. Per the germline V gene, CDR1 is MGHDK and CDR2 is SYGVNS. This TCR derives from an adult woman who had mild COVID-19 (a few samples of this study predate the infection). Cell type and time point are not known. The sample comprised PBMCs or a T cell subset sorted from them (not recorded which). The chain joins TRBV25-1 to TRBJ2-5, with D possibly called TRBD1 or TRBD2 (5 bases each). CDR3 residues: CASREGKTQYF. The CDR3 DNA is TGTGCCAGCCGTGAGGGGAAGACCCAGTACTTC.